This T cell receptor (beta chain) was observed in a study of shared clonotypes between healthy human individuals. The overall study: CD8 memory received one plate per donor, CD8 naive two, CD4 memory three and CD4 naive three.

The CDR3 covers 15 residues. V shed 0 bases and J shed 3 bases, with 11 bases lying between them. Germline V gene data show CDR1 as MGHRA and CDR2 as YSYEKL. Findings and limits, study-wide: The expectation was that sequencing depth would affect clonotype sharing among donors.

Splitting the CD4+ cells yielded a CD45RA+ naive subset and a CD45RA-negative memory subset. Assay: immunoSEQ multiplex PCR; the TCRdb copy retains only in-frame clones and omits some. The sample consists of some 980,000 clones, approximately 76% of them appearing once. To note about this clone: Antigen unknown.

This receptor was obtained from a man younger than 35 in good health. Sequenced sample: memory CD4+ T cells sorted from blood. Subset reported: CD45RA-negative fraction. The V and J genes are TRBV4-1 and TRBJ1-2; D unresolved. The CDR3 nucleotides are TGCGCCAGCAGCCAAGATTTGGCCACCTACTATGGCTACACCTTC. Translation gives CASSQDLATYYGYTF.